A single sample is the source of the 3 T cell receptor beta chains below, sequenced in a study of cytomegalovirus exposure and HLA in healthy donors. The PCR had 60 Vbeta and 13 Jbeta primers. Repertoires were generated with immunoSEQ multiplex PCR, while TCRdb's copy carries only in-frame clones and drops some. The data show under 250,000 clones, with 70% to 80% seen just once and 3% to 4.5% held by the top ten. Material: PBMCs. Source of these receptors: a male donor in good health and CMV-seronegative.

The chain links TRBV7-3 to TRBJ2-6, with D perhaps matching TRBD1 (5 bases). This CDR3 spans 14 amino acids. V was shortened by 8 bases and J by 0 bases, with 8 bases between the two germline ends. Per germline, CDR1 SGHTA and CDR2 FQGTGA. CDR3 region: CASGQGSGANVLTF. CDR3 in DNA: TGTGCCAGCGGCCAGGGCTCTGGGGCCAACGTCCTGACTTTC.

J is TRBJ2-4 and V is TRBV27; D is possibly TRBD2 (5 bases). The CDR3 covers 14 residues. The V gene's germline CDR1 is MNHEY and CDR2 SMNVEV (reference sequence). V was trimmed by 4 bases and J by 0 bases, leaving 7 bases between them. The CDR3 spells CASSSGLAKNIQYF. In DNA form, the CDR3 reads TGTGCCAGCAGTTCGGGGTTAGCCAAAAACATTCAGTACTTC.

This clone was found a few times. V gene TRBV6-1 combines with J gene TRBJ1-2; TRBD1 is a possible D gene (5 bases). This CDR3 spans 14 amino acids. Germline V gives CDR1 MNHNS, CDR2 SASEGT. V dropped 6 bases and J dropped 2 bases, with 13 bases sitting between them. The CDR3 region is CASSPDRINYGYTF. CDR3 nucleotide sequence: TGTGCCAGCAGCCCTGACAGAATAAACTATGGCTACACCTTC.